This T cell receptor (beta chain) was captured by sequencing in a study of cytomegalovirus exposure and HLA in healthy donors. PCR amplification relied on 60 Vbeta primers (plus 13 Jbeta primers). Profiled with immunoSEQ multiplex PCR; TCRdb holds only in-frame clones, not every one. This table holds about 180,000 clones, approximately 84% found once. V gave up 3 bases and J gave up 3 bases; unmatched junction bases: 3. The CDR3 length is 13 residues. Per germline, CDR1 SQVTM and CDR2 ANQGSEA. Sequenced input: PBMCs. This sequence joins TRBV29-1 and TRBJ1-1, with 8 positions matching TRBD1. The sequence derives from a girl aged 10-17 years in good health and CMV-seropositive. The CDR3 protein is CSVEEDRDTEAFF. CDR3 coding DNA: TGCAGCGTTGAGGAGGACAGGGACACTGAAGCTTTCTTT.